A single sample is the source of the 13 T cell receptor beta chains below, sequenced in a study of T cells in Graves' hyperthyroidism and ophthalmopathy (dated by TCRdb to between 2018 and 2021). Receptor libraries were prepared by multiplex PCR. The data were produced on an Illumina HiSeq 2000. TCR beta CDR3 regions were amplified from RNA transcripts. The TCR CDR3 was subjected to a first round of RT-PCR using the HTBI primer set and the Qiagen OneStep RT-PCR kit. TCRdb reworked the public reads: Q25 trimming with fastp, MiXCR clone assembly, productive beta chains retained. A single entry per CDR3 protein holds the most common genes and DNA from its merged rows. The sample table records over 700,000 distinct CDR3 sequences; roughly a sixth of these occur just once. 16% of the sample comes from the top ten. Sample: blood. These receptors all stem from a woman between 45 and 60 years old with Graves' hyperthyroidism that later progressed to Graves' ophthalmopathy.

This clonotype was counted at least ten times. The gene calls are TRBV18 and TRBJ1-3, with D perhaps TRBD1 (6 bases). Trimming pared 3 bases from V and 4 bases from J, leaving 19 bases between. Germline CDR1 and CDR2: KGHSH and LQKENI. This CDR3 is built from 17 residues. CDR3 sequence: CASSPVRSGAQGNTIYF. The CDR3 DNA reads TGTGCCAGCTCACCCGTCCGATCGGGGGCGCAAGGAAACACCATATATTTT.

Only a few counts were recorded for this clonotype. The chain combines TRBV7-9 with TRBJ1-2; D is possibly TRBD1 (6 bases). The germline CDR1 and CDR2 sequences are SEHNR and FQNEAQ (reference sequence). The V and J ends lost 6 bases and 6 bases respectively, with 14 bases between them. CDR3 size: 13 residues. The CDR3 loop is CASRREGVHGYTF. The CDR3 coding sequence is TGTGCCAGCAGACGGGAGGGGGTCCATGGCTACACCTTC.

This rearrangement joins TRBV28 to TRBJ2-5; D gene uncertain. This CDR3 is built from 14 residues. V gave up 4 bases and J gave up 7 bases, with 16 bases separating them. Germline CDR1 and CDR2: MDHEN and SYDVKM. CDR3 DNA: TGTGCCAGCAGTTCCAACCAAGTCCTTGGGACCCAGTACTTC. Its translation: CASSSNQVLGTQYF.

This chain's CDR3 is CASSPSSGLQETQYF. DNA for the CDR3: TGTGCCAGCAGCCCTTCGTCGGGGCTCCAAGAGACCCAGTACTTC. The rearrangement joins TRBV27 to TRBJ2-5, with D perhaps given as TRBD1 or TRBD2 (5 bases each). The ends were cut back, 6 bases at V and 1 base at J, with 15 bases in the middle. Germline assignment: CDR1 MNHEY and CDR2 SMNVEV (reference sequence). The CDR3 sequence is 15 residues long.

This clonotype occurred many times. The rearrangement uses TRBV28 and TRBJ1-4; TRBD1 matches 9 bases. The CDR3 spans 14 residues. V was clipped by 7 bases and J by 7 bases; unmatched bases: 7. The germline V gene has CDR1 MDHEN and CDR2 SYDVKM. The CDR3 is CASNSGTGREKLFF. CDR3 bases: TGTGCCAGCAATTCGGGGACAGGGCGTGAAAAACTGTTTTTT.

This clonotype was seen many times. The rearrangement joins TRBV20-1 to TRBJ2-7; D is possibly TRBD2 (6 bases). Germline-derived CDR1 and CDR2 are DFQATT and SNEGSKA (reference sequence). The CDR3 has 15 residues. V lost 6 bases, J lost 0 bases, and 18 bases lay in between. CDR3 sequence (DNA): TGCAGTGCCCCGGTCCCTCGGGGGAGCTCCTACGAGCAGTACTTC. Residues: CSAPVPRGSSYEQYF.

This clonotype occurred many times. The chain is built from TRBV11-2 and TRBJ1-1; D is undetermined. CDR1 and CDR2 (germline): SGHAT, FQNNGV. V dropped 0 bases and J dropped 2 bases, with 10 bases sitting between them. This CDR3 spans 15 amino acids. Written as DNA, the CDR3 is TGTGCCAGCAGCTTAGACTTCTCGGGTAACACTGAAGCTTTCTTT. It codes for CASSLDFSGNTEAFF.

Ten or more counts support this clonotype. This chain joins TRBV6-1 and TRBJ1-5; D not resolved. Trimming stripped 5 bases from V and 2 bases from J, with 4 bases between. The CDR3 loop spans 12 amino acids. CDR1 is MNHNS, CDR2 SASEGT, per germline. CDR3 nucleotides: TGTGCCAGCAGTTATGGCAATCAGCCCCAGCATTTT. Protein sequence: CASSYGNQPQHF.

With regard to this clonotype: One end of the junction fails to match germline, which may point to a read error. The genes are TRBV15 and TRBJ2-1; D is possibly TRBD2 (5 bases). The CDR3 sequence is 14 residues long. Germline-derived CDR1 and CDR2 are LNHNV and YYDKDF (reference sequence). The CDR3 loop is CATSSGILYSEQFF. CDR3 coding DNA: TGTGCCACCAGCAGCGGGATCCTCTACAGTGAGCAGTTCTTC.

The chain couples TRBV12-3 or TRBV12-4 to TRBJ2-2; no reliable D call. V shed 5 bases and J shed 5 bases, with 12 bases lying between them. The CDR3 extends over 14 amino acids. CDR3 sequence reads: CASSPPVWTGELFF. CDR3 DNA: TGTGCCAGCAGTCCCCCCGTATGGACCGGGGAGCTGTTTTTT.

This clonotype was picked up a small number of times. The chain carries TRBV29-1 and TRBJ1-4, with a possible D match to TRBD1 (5 bases). The V gene lost 7 bases and the J gene lost 8 bases, with 17 bases spanning the gap. Germline V gene sequence: CDR1 SQVTM, CDR2 ANQGSEA. The CDR3 runs 13 residues. CDR3 DNA: TGCAGCGCCAAGGACATGGGGCGGGAAAAACTGTTTTTT. Translated: CSAKDMGREKLFF.

Only a few counts were recorded for this clonotype. The chain is built from TRBV5-1 and TRBJ2-1; 12 nucleotides line up with TRBD2. The CDR3 length is 15 residues. Trimming cost V 2 bases and J 8 bases; bases outside gene matches: 5. Germline-derived CDR1 and CDR2 are SGHRS and YFSETQ. This chain's CDR3 is CASSFRPSGGDEQFF. CDR3 nucleotides: TGCGCCAGCAGCTTTAGGCCTAGCGGGGGGGATGAGCAGTTCTTC. The full variable domain, with the rest looked up from reference TRBV5-1 and TRBJ2-1, is KAGVTQTPRYLIKTRGQQVTLSCSPISGHRSVSWYQQTPGQGLQFLFEYFSETQRNKGNFPGRFSGRQFSNSRSEMNVSTLELGDSALYLCASSFRPSGGDEQFFGPGTRLTVL.

The V call is TRBV27, the J call TRBJ2-2, with 7 bases matching TRBD1. The CDR3 contains 17 residues. The germline V gene has CDR1 MNHEY and CDR2 SMNVEV (reference sequence). With V trimmed by 6 bases and J by 5 bases, 15 bases remained unmatched. CDR3 in DNA: TGTGCCAGCAGCAAAAGACAGGGAACCATGAGAACCGGGGAGCTGTTTTTT. Protein product: CASSKRQGTMRTGELFF.